The rows below give T cell receptor beta chains drawn from one sample of a study of Ad26.COV2.S vaccination and SARS-CoV-2 variants. The assay was immunoSEQ multiplex PCR, and TCRdb's table has in-frame clones only and misses some. The sample carries roughly 420,000 clones, more than 75% recorded once. Sequences were derived from peripheral blood, sampled in a trial of Ad26.COV2.S vaccine versus placebo. The receptors derive from a person aged 18-65 years who received the Ad26.COV2.S COVID-19 vaccine or a placebo. Both conserved end residues are part of each CDR3. The D gene is left open where the match is weak. Clone size is not always given. Where it is, it says once, few, many or a class for expanded clones.

d_gene	j_gene	v_gene	abundance	CDR3nt	CDR3aa
TRBD1	TRBJ2-2	TRBV5-1	.	TGCGCCAGCAGCTTGGGACAGGGTTTGGACACCGGGGAGCTGTTTTTT	CASSLGQGLDTGELFF
.	TRBJ2-1	TRBV5-1	.	TGCGCCAGCAGCTTGAATCAGTGGTCTAGGGGGAACAATGAGCAGTTCTTC	CASSLNQWSRGNNEQFF
.	TRBJ1-1	TRBV4-1	once	TGCGCCAGCAGCCAACACCTCCGGGCTGGCACTGAAGCTTTCTTT	CASSQHLRAGTEAFF
.	TRBJ1-2	TRBV7-9	.	TGTGCCAGCAGGCAACAGAGGGGCCGAAACTATGGCTACACCTTC	CASRQQRGRNYGYTF
TRBD1	TRBJ1-5	TRBV19	.	TGTGCCAGTAGTTTCCCGGGACAGGGGACGCAGCCCCAGCATTTT	CASSFPGQGTQPQHF
.	TRBJ1-2	TRBV9	.	TGTGCCAGCAGCGTAGAGGAAGACTATGGCTACACCTTC	CASSVEEDYGYTF
TRBD1	TRBJ2-1	TRBV7-2	once	TGTGCCAGCAGCACTCCCGGGACAGGGGGCCCGAGCTCCTACAATGAGCAGTTCTTC	CASSTPGTGGPSSYNEQFF
.	TRBJ1-1	TRBV11-2	.	TGTGCCAGCAGCCTTGTGGGCAGGGCGAACACTGAAGCTTTCTTT	CASSLVGRANTEAFF
TRBD2	TRBJ2-3	TRBV28	.	TGTGCCAGCAGTTTCCAAGGGACTAGCGGGGGGGATTCTAGCACAGATACGCAGTATTTT	CASSFQGTSGGDSSTDTQYF
.	TRBJ2-3	TRBV5-1	.	TGCGCCAGCAGCTTGGCCCGGGGGCCCCCAGATACGCAGTATTTT	CASSLARGPPDTQYF
.	TRBJ2-7	TRBV6-6	.	TGTGCCAGCAGTTACTGGGGATGGGACGAGCAGTACTTC	CASSYWGWDEQYF
.	TRBJ1-2	TRBV6-1	.	TGTGCCAGCAGTGATCCCAGGGGAGGCTACACCTTC	CASSDPRGGYTF
TRBD1	TRBJ2-1	TRBV27	once	TGTGCCAGCAGCCTCCAGGGGGCTGGTGAGCAGTTCTTC	CASSLQGAGEQFF
.	TRBJ1-4	TRBV19	.	TGTGCCAGTAGTTCACAGGGAGGGGATGAAAAACTGTTTTTT	CASSSQGGDEKLFF
.	TRBJ2-1	TRBV11-2	.	TGTGCCAGCAGCTTAGGGCACAGGGCAGAGCAGTTCTTC	CASSLGHRAEQFF
TRBD1	TRBJ2-3	TRBV7-2	.	TGTGCCAGCAGCTTAGGACAGGGCCCTTCATGGAATACGCAGTATTTT	CASSLGQGPSWNTQYF
.	TRBJ2-2	TRBV6-6	once	TGTGCCAGCAGTTACCCGGCTATCGGGGAGCTGTTTTTT	CASSYPAIGELFF
TRBD2	TRBJ2-4	TRBV9	.	TGTGCCAGCAGCGTCGGGACTAGCGGGGGGTTACTAGCCAAAAACATTCAGTACTTC	CASSVGTSGGLLAKNIQYF
TRBD1	TRBJ1-3	TRBV4-1	.	TGCGCCAGCAGCCGGACAGGGGACGCCATATATTTT	CASSRTGDAIYF
TRBD1	TRBJ2-7	TRBV4-3	.	TGCGCCAGCAGCCAGACCCGGGACAGGGACGAGCAGTACTTC	CASSQTRDRDEQYF
TRBD2	TRBJ2-5	TRBV15	.	TGTGCCACCAGCGCAATGACGGGGGGAGAGACCCAGTACTTC	CATSAMTGGETQYF
.	TRBJ2-2	TRBV7-9	few	TGTGCCAGCAGTTACGGGGAGCTGTTTTTT	CASSYGELFF
.	TRBJ2-5	TRBV5-1	.	TGCGCCAGCAGCTTGGCCCCGACGAGGGCCCAAGAGACCCAGTACTTC	CASSLAPTRAQETQYF
TRBD2	TRBJ2-1	TRBV27	.	TGTGCCAGCAGTTTATCGTCTAGCGGGGAAGCTTACAATGAGCAGTTCTTC	CASSLSSSGEAYNEQFF
.	TRBJ2-5	TRBV14	few	TGTGCCAGCAGCCAAGGGGCCCGATCAGAGACCCAGTACTTC	CASSQGARSETQYF
.	TRBJ1-5	TRBV28	.	TGTGCCAGCAGTTTGTACAGGGTTGTGAGCAATCAGCCCCAGCATTTT	CASSLYRVVSNQPQHF
.	TRBJ1-2	TRBV19	once	TGTGCCAGTAGTATCGGAGAGGGGTCTGGCTATGGCTACACCTTC	CASSIGEGSGYGYTF
.	TRBJ2-6	TRBV19	.	TGTGCCAGTAGTATATCTGGGGCCAACGTCCTGACTTTC	CASSISGANVLTF
.	TRBJ1-4	TRBV18	.	TGTGCCAGCTCACCCACTCGACAGCCAACTAATGAAAAACTGTTTTTT	CASSPTRQPTNEKLFF
.	TRBJ2-6	TRBV15	.	TGTGCCACCAGCAGGGCCAGGGGTCCCGGGGCCAACGTCCTGACTTTC	CATSRARGPGANVLTF
.	TRBJ1-4	TRBV3-1/TRBV3-2	.	TGTGCCAGCAGCCAGTCGGGCGAAAAACTGTTTTTT	CASSQSGEKLFF
.	TRBJ2-7	TRBV7-9	.	TGTGCCAGCAGCTTAGGGGTAGGGCAGACATGGTACTTC	CASSLGVGQTWYF
TRBD1	TRBJ1-6	TRBV6-6	.	TGTGCCAGCAGTCCCCCGGGACAGGGGCTCGGCGTAAGGAGTTCACCCCTCCACTTT	CASSPPGQGLGVRSSPLHF
.	TRBJ2-7	TRBV5-8	.	TGTGCCAGCAGCACCCGGGGCAGGGTGGGGGAGCAGTACTTC	CASSTRGRVGEQYF
.	TRBJ2-7	TRBV2	.	TGTGCCAGCGCCCCGGGACCCGACTCCTACGAGCAGTACTTC	CASAPGPDSYEQYF
.	TRBJ1-5	TRBV28	.	TGTGCCAGCAGGAGAGGGGGGGCAGGAAAAGGGATTGAGCCCCAGCATTTT	CASRRGGAGKGIEPQHF
.	TRBJ2-3	TRBV29-1	.	TGCAGCATTCACCTTTACGGGGGAGGAGATACGCAGTATTTT	CSIHLYGGGDTQYF
.	TRBJ2-2	TRBV28	.	TGTGCCAGCAGCCTCTCCCCGGAAACCGGGGAGCTGTTTTTT	CASSLSPETGELFF
TRBD2	TRBJ2-3	TRBV28	.	TGTGCCAGCAGTTCAACTAGCGGTTTATTAGATACGCAGTATTTT	CASSSTSGLLDTQYF
.	TRBJ2-2	TRBV10-3	.	TGTGCCATCAAGGACAGCCCCCCGGGGGAGCTGTTTTTT	CAIKDSPPGELFF
.	TRBJ2-6	TRBV19	once	TGTGCCAGTAGTATCTCAGCTGGGGCCAACGTCCTGACTTTC	CASSISAGANVLTF
TRBD2	TRBJ2-5	TRBV4-1	.	TGCGCCAGCAGCCAAGATCCGACTAGCGGGGGGGGTTTTGCAGAGACCCAGTACTTC	CASSQDPTSGGGFAETQYF
.	TRBJ1-2	TRBV7-2	.	TGTGCCAGCAGCTTACCAGGGAGCTATGGCTACACCTTC	CASSLPGSYGYTF
TRBD2	TRBJ2-7	TRBV12-3/TRBV12-4	.	TGTGCCAGCAGTCGGGACTACTACGAGCAGTACTTC	CASSRDYYEQYF
.	TRBJ1-1	TRBV19	.	TGTGCCAGTATCGACAGAGGTCGGGGTTGGAACACTGAAGCTTTCTTT	CASIDRGRGWNTEAFF
.	TRBJ2-3	TRBV12-3/TRBV12-4	.	TGTGCCAGCACCCGGACGGCCACAGATACGCAGTATTTT	CASTRTATDTQYF